One and the same sample provided the 6 T cell receptor beta chains below, sequenced in a study of Graves' ophthalmopathy and Graves' hyperthyroidism. As the template, RNA transcripts were used to amplify TCR beta CDR3 regions. HTBI primers primed a first-round RT-PCR, and a second-round multiplex PCR followed. TCRdb analysed the multiplex PCR reads with MiXCR anew, one entry per CDR3 protein. The sample has 400,000 or so distinct CDR3 sequences, roughly 15% seen once. Sequencing used peripheral blood. The source of these receptors is an adult woman with stable Graves' hyperthyroidism.

In this sample, this clonotype turned up many times. The chain has TRBV5-1 and TRBJ2-7; 8 bases match TRBD1. This CDR3 is built from 16 residues. The germline gives CDR1 SGHRS, CDR2 YFSETQ. V shed 4 bases and J 3 bases; nucleotides not matched to a gene: 12. CDR3 nucleotide sequence: TGCGCCAGCAGCCTAACAGGGGGTACTGGGGTCTACGAGCAGTACTTC. Translating it yields CASSLTGGTGVYEQYF.

This clonotype was recorded many times. This chain joins TRBV12-3 or TRBV12-4 and TRBJ1-1; unclear D gene. Deletions cut 6 bases from V and 1 base from J, with 9 bases between. The CDR3 has 13 amino acids. The DNA of the CDR3 is TGTGCCAGCAGCTGGAGGTGGAACACTGAAGCTTTCTTT. The encoded protein is CASSWRWNTEAFF.

This clonotype was picked up many times. V and J are TRBV6-2 or TRBV6-3 and TRBJ1-5; a weak D match, TRBD1 (6 bases). V lost 7 bases, J lost 2 bases, and 15 bases lay in between. The CDR3 runs to 15 residues. Germline CDR1 reads MNHEY; CDR2 reads SVGEGT. As DNA, the CDR3 is TGTGCCAGCACTAATGGCAGGGGCGGCAATCAGCCCCAGCATTTT. Translating it yields CASTNGRGGNQPQHF.

This clonotype showed up many times. The chain has TRBV6-1 and TRBJ2-7; D is uncertain. CDR3 length: 14 amino acids. V dropped 3 bases and J dropped 5 bases, with 14 bases sitting between them. From germline, CDR1 is MNHNS and CDR2 SASEGT. The CDR3 is CASSDLNGADEQYF. CDR3 in DNA: TGTGCCAGCAGTGATTTGAATGGTGCAGACGAGCAGTACTTC.

This clonotype was picked up many times. V gene TRBV24-1 combines with J gene TRBJ2-5; TRBD2 might be the D (5 bases). Between the trimmed V and J ends, which lost 4 bases and 3 bases, there was a span of 14 bases. This CDR3 contains 15 residues. Germline V gives CDR1 KGHDR, CDR2 SFDVKD. CDR3 loop: CATSEPAPGKETQYF. The CDR3 DNA is TGTGCCACCAGTGAACCAGCCCCGGGGAAAGAGACCCAGTACTTC.

The V gene is TRBV19, the J gene TRBJ1-1; no clear D gene. The CDR3 consists of 13 residues. The V and J ends lost 3 bases and 9 bases respectively, with 14 bases between them. Germline values: CDR1 LNHDA, CDR2 SQIVND (reference sequence). The CDR3 sequence: CASSMGASPQAFF. The CDR3 coding sequence is TGTGCCAGTAGTATGGGAGCTTCCCCACAAGCTTTCTTT.